This T cell receptor beta chain is drawn from a study of shared clonotypes between healthy human individuals. Using immunoSEQ multiplex PCR, the repertoire was profiled, and TCRdb retains in-frame clones only, with some absent. The data contain 300,000 to 400,000 clones, more than 75% of them singletons. The length of the CDR3 is 15 residues. Germline lookup yields CDR1 SNHLY and CDR2 FYNNEI. The V and J ends lost 6 bases and 5 bases, in that order; junction bases with no gene match: 6. The source material was memory CD8+ T cells sorted from blood. The subset: CD45RO+ cells pooled with CCR7-negative TemRA cells. The TCR sequence derives from a man between 18 and 35 years old in good health. V and J are TRBV2 and TRBJ2-3; 12 nucleotides align to TRBD2. The CDR3 DNA reads TGTGCCAGCAGCCCCCTAGCGGGGGGGTTAGATACGCAGTATTTT. It codes for CASSPLAGGLDTQYF.